This entry is about one TCR beta chain. Its antigen remains unidentified. In the PCR, 60 Vbeta and 13 Jbeta primers were used. The repertoire was sequenced with immunoSEQ multiplex PCR; TCRdb's copy has only in-frame clones and lacks some. Of under 200,000 clones listed, roughly 12% are singletons. The entry originates in a study of cytomegalovirus exposure and HLA in healthy donors. Trimming removed 7 bases from V and 2 bases from J, with 11 bases in between. Germline CDR1 is SQVTM and CDR2 is ANQGSEA. This CDR3 comprises 12 residues. Study results and limitations: What a later analysis reportedly showed was that an Asian-associated ancestry cluster had fewer N-insertions than the approximately 700-donor mean. A later analysis, which compared TCR beta chains of equal frequency, found the HLA-associated ones more clonally expanded. Accurate prediction of HLA-A and HLA-B alleles (for most subjects) was reportedly achieved from TCR beta sequences.

This TCR derives from a man in his fifties in good health and CMV-seropositive. The chain has TRBV29-1 and TRBJ1-2; D may be TRBD1 (6 bases). Sequences were obtained from PBMCs. CDR3 nucleotide sequence: TGCAGCGGCTGGGACACCAACTATGGCTACACCTTC. Translating it yields CSGWDTNYGYTF.